This section outlines one T cell receptor beta chain sequence together with its context. What the recovered Cohort 3 donors had was two negative PCRs, clearance, or symptom resolution. Using immunoSEQ multiplex PCR, the repertoire was profiled, and TCRdb retains in-frame clones only, with some absent. This repertoire shows around 250,000 clones, roughly 82% found once; its top ten account for approximately 2.1%. This sample stems from a study of blood T cell repertoires in COVID-19. Germline V gene sequence: CDR1 SGHNT, CDR2 YYREEE (reference sequence). This CDR3 contains 14 residues. The V end was cut by 0 bases, the J end by 8 bases, with 11 bases between.

This sequence joins TRBV5-4 and TRBJ1-4, with D possibly TRBD1 on 5 matching bases. This sequence was found in a woman aged 45 to 65 who had recovered from COVID-19. The specimen was PBMCs or T cells enriched from blood (not recorded which). The CDR3 reads CASSLGGTGEKLFF. The CDR3 region has the DNA TGTGCCAGCAGCTTGGGGGGGACTGGGGAAAAACTGTTTTTT.